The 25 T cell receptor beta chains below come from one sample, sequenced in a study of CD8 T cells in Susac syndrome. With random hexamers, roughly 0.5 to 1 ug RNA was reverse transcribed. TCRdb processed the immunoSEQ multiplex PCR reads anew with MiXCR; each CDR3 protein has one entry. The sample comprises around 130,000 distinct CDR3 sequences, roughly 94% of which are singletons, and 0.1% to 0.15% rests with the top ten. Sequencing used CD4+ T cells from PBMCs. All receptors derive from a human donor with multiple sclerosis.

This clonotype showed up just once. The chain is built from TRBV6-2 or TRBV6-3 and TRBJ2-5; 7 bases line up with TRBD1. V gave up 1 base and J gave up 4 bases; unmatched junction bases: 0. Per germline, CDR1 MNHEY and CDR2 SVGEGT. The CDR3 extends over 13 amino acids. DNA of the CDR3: TGTGCCAGCAGTTACTACAGGGGAGAGACCCAGTACTTC. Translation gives CASSYYRGETQYF.

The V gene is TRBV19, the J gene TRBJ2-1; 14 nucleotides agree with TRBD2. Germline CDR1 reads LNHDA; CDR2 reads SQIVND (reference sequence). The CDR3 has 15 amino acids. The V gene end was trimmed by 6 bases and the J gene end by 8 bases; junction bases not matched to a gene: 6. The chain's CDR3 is CASSMGLAGVDEQFF. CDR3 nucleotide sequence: TGTGCCAGTAGCATGGGACTAGCGGGAGTCGATGAGCAGTTCTTC.

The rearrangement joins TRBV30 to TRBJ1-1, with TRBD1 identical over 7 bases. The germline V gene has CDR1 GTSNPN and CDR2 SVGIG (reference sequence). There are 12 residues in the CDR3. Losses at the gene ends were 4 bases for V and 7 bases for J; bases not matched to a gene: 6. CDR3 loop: CAWIQGTREAFF. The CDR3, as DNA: TGTGCCTGGATACAGGGGACGCGTGAAGCTTTCTTT.

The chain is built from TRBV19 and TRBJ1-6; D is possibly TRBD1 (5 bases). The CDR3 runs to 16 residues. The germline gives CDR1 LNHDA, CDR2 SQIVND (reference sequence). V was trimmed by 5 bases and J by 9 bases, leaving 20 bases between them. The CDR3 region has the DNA TGTGCCAGTAGTCTTACGGGGCAGGGCCACTCTTCACCCCTCCACTTT. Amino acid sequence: CASSLTGQGHSSPLHF.

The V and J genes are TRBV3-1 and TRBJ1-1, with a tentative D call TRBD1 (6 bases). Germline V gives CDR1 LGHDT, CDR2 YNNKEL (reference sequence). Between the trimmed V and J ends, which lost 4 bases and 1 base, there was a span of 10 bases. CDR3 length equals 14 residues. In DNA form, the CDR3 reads TGTGCCAGCAGCCCCGCGGGACAGAACACTGAAGCTTTCTTT. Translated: CASSPAGQNTEAFF.

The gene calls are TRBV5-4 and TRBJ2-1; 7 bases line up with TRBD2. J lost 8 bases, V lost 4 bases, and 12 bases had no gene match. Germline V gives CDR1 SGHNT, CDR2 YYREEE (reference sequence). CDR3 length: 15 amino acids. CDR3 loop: CASSRELALWDEQFF. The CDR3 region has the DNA TGTGCCAGCAGCAGAGAACTAGCGCTTTGGGATGAGCAGTTCTTC.

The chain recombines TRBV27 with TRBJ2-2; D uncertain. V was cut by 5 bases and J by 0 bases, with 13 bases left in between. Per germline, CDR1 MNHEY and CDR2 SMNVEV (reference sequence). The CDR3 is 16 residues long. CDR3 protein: CASSPPPAANTGELFF. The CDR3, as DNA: TGTGCCAGCAGTCCGCCCCCTGCCGCGAACACCGGGGAGCTGTTTTTT.

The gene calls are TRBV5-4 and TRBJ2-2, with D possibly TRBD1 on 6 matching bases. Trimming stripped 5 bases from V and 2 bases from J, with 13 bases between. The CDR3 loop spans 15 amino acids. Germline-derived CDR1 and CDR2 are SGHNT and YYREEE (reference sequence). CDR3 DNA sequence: TGTGCCAGCAGGGTGGGGACACTAAACACCGGGGAGCTGTTTTTT. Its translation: CASRVGTLNTGELFF.

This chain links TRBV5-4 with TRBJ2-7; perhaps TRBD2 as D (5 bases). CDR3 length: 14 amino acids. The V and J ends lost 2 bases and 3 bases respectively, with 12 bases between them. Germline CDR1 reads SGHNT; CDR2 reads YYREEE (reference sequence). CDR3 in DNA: TGTGCCAGCAGCTTTCACGGGGTCGGCTACGAGCAGTACTTC. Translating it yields CASSFHGVGYEQYF.

The CDR3 nucleotides are TGTGCCACCAGCAGATTGAGAGGGCAAGTCGGGGAGCTGTTTTTT. Translated: CATSRLRGQVGELFF. The chain employs TRBV15 and TRBJ2-2; D perhaps matches TRBD2 (5 bases). CDR3 length: 15 residues. CDR1 LNHNV and CDR2 YYDKDF come from the germline V gene (reference sequence). V dropped 2 bases and J dropped 7 bases, with 14 bases sitting between them.

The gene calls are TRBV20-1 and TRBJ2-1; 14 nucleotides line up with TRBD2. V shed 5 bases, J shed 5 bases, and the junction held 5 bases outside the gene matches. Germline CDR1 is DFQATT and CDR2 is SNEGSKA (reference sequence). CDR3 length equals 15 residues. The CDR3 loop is CSAAGGLAGDNEQFF. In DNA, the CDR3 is TGCAGTGCTGCGGGGGGACTAGCGGGGGACAATGAGCAGTTCTTC.

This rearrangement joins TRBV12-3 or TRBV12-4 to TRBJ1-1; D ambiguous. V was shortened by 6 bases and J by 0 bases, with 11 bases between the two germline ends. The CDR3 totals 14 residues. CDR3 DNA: TGTGCCAGCAGGCTACAGCTCATGAACACTGAAGCTTTCTTT. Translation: CASRLQLMNTEAFF.

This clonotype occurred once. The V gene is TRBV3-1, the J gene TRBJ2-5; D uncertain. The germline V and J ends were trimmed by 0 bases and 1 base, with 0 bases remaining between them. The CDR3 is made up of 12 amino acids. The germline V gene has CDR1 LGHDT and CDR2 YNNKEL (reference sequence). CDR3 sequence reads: CASSQDQETQYF. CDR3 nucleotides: TGTGCCAGCAGCCAAGACCAAGAGACCCAGTACTTC.

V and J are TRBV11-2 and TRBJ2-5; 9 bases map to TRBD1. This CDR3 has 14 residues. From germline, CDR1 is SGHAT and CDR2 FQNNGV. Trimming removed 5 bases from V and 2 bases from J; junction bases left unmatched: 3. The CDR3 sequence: CASSRDRGQETQYF. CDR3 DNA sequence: TGTGCCAGCAGCCGAGACAGGGGGCAAGAGACCCAGTACTTC.

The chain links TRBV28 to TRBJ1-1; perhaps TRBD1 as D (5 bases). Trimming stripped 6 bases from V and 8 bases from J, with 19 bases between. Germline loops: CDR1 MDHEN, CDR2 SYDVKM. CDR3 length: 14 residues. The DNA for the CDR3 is TGTGCCAGCAGCACCCCCCGGACGGGGGACGAAGCTTTCTTT. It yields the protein CASSTPRTGDEAFF.

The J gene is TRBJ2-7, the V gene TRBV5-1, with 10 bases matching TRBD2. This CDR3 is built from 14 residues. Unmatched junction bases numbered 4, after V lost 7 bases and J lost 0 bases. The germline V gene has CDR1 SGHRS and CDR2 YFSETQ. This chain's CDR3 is CASSAGGPSYEQYF. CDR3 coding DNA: TGCGCCAGCTCAGCGGGAGGGCCCTCCTACGAGCAGTACTTC.

The CDR3 loop reads CASSDRGWDTGELFF. The CDR3 bases are TGTGCCAGCAGTGACAGGGGATGGGACACCGGGGAGCTGTTTTTT. The V call is TRBV6-6, the J call TRBJ2-2, with 8 bases identical to TRBD1. The junction had 5 bases not matched to a gene; V was cut back by 5 bases and J by 3 bases. Germline V lookup: CDR1 MNHNY, CDR2 SVGAGI (reference sequence). The CDR3 spans 15 residues.

The CDR3 DNA sequence: TGTGCCAGCAGCTTGATGGGGCCTAACACCGGGGAGCTGTTTTTT. It is translated as CASSLMGPNTGELFF. V gene TRBV5-5 combines with J gene TRBJ2-2; TRBD1 is a possible D gene (5 bases). Germline CDR1 and CDR2: SGHKS and YYEKEE (reference sequence). The CDR3 length is 15 residues. Trimming removed 1 base at V and 2 bases at J, with 9 bases between.

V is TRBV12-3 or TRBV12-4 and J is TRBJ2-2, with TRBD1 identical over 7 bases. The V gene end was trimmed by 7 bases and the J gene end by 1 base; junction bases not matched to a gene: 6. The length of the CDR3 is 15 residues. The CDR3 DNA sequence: TGTGCCAGCATCTCGGGACAGCTGAACACCGGGGAGCTGTTTTTT. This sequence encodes CASISGQLNTGELFF.

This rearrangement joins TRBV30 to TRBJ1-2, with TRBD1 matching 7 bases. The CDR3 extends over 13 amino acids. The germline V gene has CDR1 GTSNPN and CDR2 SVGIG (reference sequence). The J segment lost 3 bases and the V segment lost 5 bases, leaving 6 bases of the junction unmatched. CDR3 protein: CAWDREGDYGYTF. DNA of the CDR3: TGTGCCTGGGACAGGGAAGGGGACTATGGCTACACCTTC.

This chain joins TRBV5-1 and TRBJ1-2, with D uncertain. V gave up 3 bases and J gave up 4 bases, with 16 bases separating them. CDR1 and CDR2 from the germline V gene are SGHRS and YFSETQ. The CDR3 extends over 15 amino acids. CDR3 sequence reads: CASSYEVPTLYGYTF. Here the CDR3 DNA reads TGCGCCAGCAGCTATGAGGTTCCTACCCTCTATGGCTACACCTTC.

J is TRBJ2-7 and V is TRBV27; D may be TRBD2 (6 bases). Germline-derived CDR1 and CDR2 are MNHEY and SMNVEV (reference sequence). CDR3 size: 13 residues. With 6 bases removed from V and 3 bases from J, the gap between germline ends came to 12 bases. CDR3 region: CASRKEGYYEQYF. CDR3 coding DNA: TGTGCCAGCAGGAAGGAGGGCTACTACGAGCAGTACTTC.

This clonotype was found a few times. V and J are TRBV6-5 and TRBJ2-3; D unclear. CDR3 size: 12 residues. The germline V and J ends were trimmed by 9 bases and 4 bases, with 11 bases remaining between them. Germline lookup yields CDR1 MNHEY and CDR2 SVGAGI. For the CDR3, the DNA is TGTGCCAGTAGTCCGAACTCAGATACGCAGTATTTT. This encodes CASSPNSDTQYF.

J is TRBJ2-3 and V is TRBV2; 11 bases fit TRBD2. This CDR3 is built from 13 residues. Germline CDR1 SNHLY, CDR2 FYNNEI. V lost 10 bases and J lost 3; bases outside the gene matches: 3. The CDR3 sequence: CAKTSGITDTQYF. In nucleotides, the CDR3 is TGTGCCAAGACTAGCGGGATTACAGATACGCAGTATTTT. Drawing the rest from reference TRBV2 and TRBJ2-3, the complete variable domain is EPEVTQTPSHQVTQMGQEVILRCVPISNHLYFYWYRQILGQKVEFLVSFYNNEISEKSEIFDDQFSVERPDGSNFTLKIRSTKLEDSAMYFCAKTSGITDTQYFGPGTRLTVL.

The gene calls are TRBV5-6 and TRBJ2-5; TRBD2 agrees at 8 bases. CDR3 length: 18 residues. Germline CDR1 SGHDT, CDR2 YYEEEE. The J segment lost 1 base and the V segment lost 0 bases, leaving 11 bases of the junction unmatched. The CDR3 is CASSLGLPAGGSQETQYF. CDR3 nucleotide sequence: TGTGCCAGCAGCTTGGGGCTCCCCGCGGGAGGCTCCCAAGAGACCCAGTACTTC. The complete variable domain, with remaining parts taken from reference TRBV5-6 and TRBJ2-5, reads DAGVTQSPTHLIKTRGQQVTLRCSPKSGHDTVSWYQQALGQGPQFIFQYYEEEERQRGNFPDRFSGHQFPNYSSELNVNALLLGDSALYLCASSLGLPAGGSQETQYFGPGTRLLVL.